This T cell receptor (beta chain) was documented in a study of shared clonotypes between healthy human individuals. The material for each subset, its genomic DNA, was split evenly across several immunoSEQ plates. The method was immunoSEQ multiplex PCR; TCRdb's version includes in-frame clones alone and lacks a portion of them. The table includes about 2 million clones, approximately 94% detected once. It was CD45RO-negative cells, positively selected for CCR7, that made up naive CD8 cells, with terminally differentiated effector memory CD45RA+ cells excluded. Remarks on this clone: What it binds is not known.

The study, taken as a whole, reports: Sequencing depth was expected to influence donor clonotype sharing. The sampled material consisted only of blood, and tissue repertoires are likely to differ.

The CDR3 runs 16 residues. V was pared by 2 bases and J by 1 base, with 5 bases of the junction left unmatched. The germline gives CDR1 MGHRA, CDR2 YSYEKL. The clonotype comes from a young man in good health. Input material: naive CD8+ T cells sorted from blood. The chain uses TRBV4-1 and TRBJ1-5, with 7 bases lining up with TRBD1. The CDR3 nucleotides read TGCGCCAGCAGCCAAACAGGGGTGCTAAGCAATCAGCCCCAGCATTTT. Translating it yields CASSQTGVLSNQPQHF.